The 19 T cell receptor beta chains below come from one sample, sequenced in a study of blood T cell repertoires in COVID-19. Repertoires were generated with immunoSEQ multiplex PCR, while TCRdb's copy carries only in-frame clones and drops some. The repertoire holds around 300,000 clones, with over 85% as singletons. The sample taken for sequencing was PBMCs or T cells enriched from blood (not recorded which). The receptor source for this set is a woman between 55 and 75 years old who had recovered from COVID-19.

The rearrangement joins TRBV24-1 to TRBJ2-1, with D tentatively TRBD2 (5 bases). From germline, CDR1 is KGHDR and CDR2 SFDVKD. CDR3 length: 15 amino acids. V dropped 5 bases and J dropped 5 bases, with 15 bases sitting between them. CDR3: CATSAATGSDNEQFF. DNA of the CDR3: TGTGCCACCAGTGCCGCCACGGGGTCCGACAATGAGCAGTTCTTC.

The chain uses TRBV28 and TRBJ2-5; D not resolved. Germline CDR1 is MDHEN and CDR2 is SYDVKM. The CDR3 is made up of 15 amino acids. V was shortened by 5 bases and J by 4 bases, with 17 bases between the two germline ends. CDR3 sequence (DNA): TGTGCCAGCAGTCCGCGGTTGCTCGCTAGAGAGACCCAGTACTTC. Protein sequence: CASSPRLLARETQYF.

This clone was detected only once. V usage is TRBV6-1 and J usage is TRBJ2-1; 10 bases are a match to TRBD2. This CDR3 region has 19 residues. Germline loops: CDR1 MNHNS, CDR2 SASEGT. Trimming at V came to 4 bases and at J to 0 bases, leaving 12 bases not matched to a gene. The CDR3 sequence is CASSAPGTSVLSSYNEQFF. CDR3 coding DNA: TGTGCCAGCAGTGCCCCCGGGACTAGCGTCCTCAGCTCCTACAATGAGCAGTTCTTC.

This clone appeared a few times. This chain connects TRBV4-2 to TRBJ2-6; TRBD2 matches at 9 bases. Germline CDR1 LGHNA, CDR2 YNFKEQ. This CDR3 contains 20 residues. J was trimmed by 0 bases and V by 0 bases; bases with no gene match: 9. CDR3 amino acids: CASSQELVLAGFSGANVLTF. DNA for the CDR3: TGTGCCAGCAGCCAAGAGTTGGTCCTAGCGGGGTTCTCTGGGGCCAACGTCCTGACTTTC.

The rearrangement uses TRBV28 and TRBJ1-6; D not resolved. This CDR3 is built from 17 residues. Germline assignment: CDR1 MDHEN and CDR2 SYDVKM. V was clipped by 3 bases and J by 0 bases, with 12 bases between them. The CDR3 loop reads CASSFWSVSSYNSPLHF. DNA of the CDR3: TGTGCCAGCAGTTTTTGGAGTGTCAGCTCCTATAATTCACCCCTCCACTTT. Drawing the rest from reference TRBV28 and TRBJ1-6, the complete variable domain is DVKVTQSSRYLVKRTGEKVFLECVQDMDHENMFWYRQDPGLGLRLIYFSYDVKMKEKGDIPEGYSVSREKKERFSLILESASTNQTSMYLCASSFWSVSSYNSPLHFGNGTRLTVT.

The gene calls are TRBV27 and TRBJ2-5; D might be TRBD2 (6 bases). The CDR3 spans 16 residues. Germline loops: CDR1 MNHEY, CDR2 SMNVEV (reference sequence). V dropped 9 bases and J dropped 2 bases, with 22 bases sitting between them. CDR3 coding DNA: TGTGCCAGTAAGCGACGCGGAGGGTATGATCAAGAGACCCAGTACTTC. Translated: CASKRRGGYDQETQYF.

This clone has just a few counts. The rearrangement joins TRBV4-2 to TRBJ2-1, with 8 bases fitting TRBD2. Germline V CDR1 and CDR2: LGHNA, YNFKEQ. V was pared by 1 base and J by 10 bases, with 9 bases of the junction left unmatched. The CDR3 has 15 amino acids. In DNA form, the CDR3 reads TGTGCCAGCAGCCAAGTGTTTCGGGGGGGTGAAGAGCAGTTCTTC. It encodes CASSQVFRGGEEQFF.

J is TRBJ2-5 and V is TRBV10-3; 7 nucleotides agree with TRBD1. CDR3 length equals 14 residues. Germline CDR1 reads ENHRY; CDR2 reads SYGVKD. With 6 bases clipped from V and 1 base from J, the junction kept 5 bases outside the gene matches. CDR3 protein: CAIREGTAQETQYF. The CDR3, as DNA: TGTGCCATCAGGGAAGGGACAGCCCAAGAGACCCAGTACTTC.

This sequence joins TRBV7-9 and TRBJ1-4; maybe TRBD1 (6 bases). CDR1 is SEHNR and CDR2 is FQNEAQ in the germline V gene (reference sequence). The V end was cut by 1 base, the J end by 4 bases, with 13 bases between. The CDR3 spans 16 residues. This CDR3 reads CASSLGTDTYNEKLFF. For the CDR3, the DNA is TGTGCCAGCAGCTTAGGGACAGACACCTATAATGAAAAACTGTTTTTT. Using reference TRBV7-9 and TRBJ1-4 for the parts outside the CDR3, the full variable domain is DTGVSQNPRHKITKRGQNVTFRCDPISEHNRLYWYRQTLGQGPEFLTYFQNEAQLEKSRLLSDRFSAERPKGSFSTLEIQRTEQGDSAMYLCASSLGTDTYNEKLFFGSGTQLSVL.

The chain recombines TRBV24-1 with TRBJ2-7; the match to TRBD1 covers 7 bases. The CDR3 is 15 amino acids. The germline V gene has CDR1 KGHDR and CDR2 SFDVKD. The ends lost 3 bases at V and 3 bases at J; junction bases unmatched: 7. In DNA form, the CDR3 reads TGTGCCACCAGTGATACCGGGACAGCAAACTACGAGCAGTACTTC. It specifies CATSDTGTANYEQYF.

The chain's CDR3 is CASSFPPTGNTEAFF. The CDR3 bases are TGTGCCAGCAGTTTCCCCCCCACAGGGAACACTGAAGCTTTCTTT. The rearrangement links TRBV28 to TRBJ1-1; possible D gene TRBD1, 5 bases. Germline V CDR1 and CDR2: MDHEN, SYDVKM. Between the trimmed V and J ends, which lost 3 bases and 1 base, there was a span of 12 bases. The CDR3 has 15 amino acids.

The V call is TRBV27, the J call TRBJ2-2, with 8 bases identical to TRBD1. Germline CDR1 reads MNHEY; CDR2 reads SMNVEV (reference sequence). Trimming took 5 bases from V and 0 from J; bases not matched to a gene: 5. The CDR3 is 16 residues long. The CDR3 bases are TGTGCCAGCAGTCCCCAGGGGGCAACGAACACCGGGGAGCTGTTTTTT. This codes for CASSPQGATNTGELFF.

The chain recombines TRBV27 with TRBJ2-2, with D possibly TRBD2 on 6 matching bases. Germline lookup yields CDR1 MNHEY and CDR2 SMNVEV (reference sequence). The CDR3 is 17 residues long. V dropped 3 bases and J dropped 5 bases, with 19 bases sitting between them. The CDR3: CASSFYRNWGETGELFF. As DNA, the CDR3 is TGTGCCAGCAGTTTTTATCGCAACTGGGGGGAAACCGGGGAGCTGTTTTTT.

V and J are TRBV2 and TRBJ2-1, with 9 nucleotides matching TRBD2. V shed 4 bases, J shed 6 bases, and the junction held 7 bases outside the gene matches. This CDR3 region has 15 residues. Germline V CDR1 and CDR2: SNHLY, FYNNEI. The DNA of the CDR3 is TGTGCCAGCAGTGTGGTAGCGGGAGCCCTCAATGAGCAGTTCTTC. This translates into CASSVVAGALNEQFF.

The chain combines TRBV29-1 with TRBJ2-3, with TRBD1 as a possible D gene (5 bases). Germline loops: CDR1 SQVTM, CDR2 ANQGSEA. This CDR3 is 14 amino acids long. V lost 7 bases, J lost 0 bases, and 14 bases lay in between. The CDR3 is CSAVETASTDTQYF. The CDR3 coding sequence is TGCAGCGCCGTAGAGACAGCTAGCACAGATACGCAGTATTTT.

V usage is TRBV28 and J usage is TRBJ2-2; 9 bases are shared with TRBD1. This CDR3 is 14 amino acids long. V gave up 10 bases and J gave up 8 bases; unmatched junction bases: 11. The germline CDR1 and CDR2 sequences are MDHEN and SYDVKM. This CDR3 is CATNPGTGSGELFF. In DNA, the CDR3 is TGTGCCACAAACCCCGGGACAGGGTCTGGGGAGCTGTTTTTT.

The rearrangement uses TRBV6-5 and TRBJ2-5, with 9 bases aligning to TRBD2. Germline values: CDR1 MNHEY, CDR2 SVGAGI. V gave up 10 bases and J gave up 13 bases; unmatched junction bases: 10. The CDR3 covers 11 residues. The CDR3 coding sequence is TGTGCCACTCTAGCGGGACACGCTTTGTACTTC. Encoded protein: CATLAGHALYF.

The V gene is TRBV18, the J gene TRBJ2-7; D possibly corresponds to TRBD2 (5 bases). The germline V gene encodes CDR1 KGHSH and CDR2 LQKENI. Trimming removed 0 bases at V and 5 bases at J, with 11 bases between. The CDR3 consists of 14 residues. Written as DNA, the CDR3 is TGTGCCAGCTCACCACCCAACGGAGGCCACGAGCAGTACTTC. This sequence encodes CASSPPNGGHEQYF.

The chain carries TRBV5-1 and TRBJ2-2; tentative D call: TRBD1 (7 bases). Looked up from germline, CDR1 is SGHRS and CDR2 is YFSETQ. Trimming removed 6 bases at V and 4 bases at J, with 22 bases between. The CDR3 loop spans 17 amino acids. The CDR3 loop reads CASTTRPPGGITGELFF. CDR3 nucleotides: TGCGCCAGCACGACCCGACCTCCAGGGGGGATCACCGGGGAGCTGTTTTTT.